The clone carrying this TCR beta chain was picked up many times. First-strand cDNA relied on TRAV- and TRBV-specific primers spanning alpha and beta chains. The TCRs were subjected to amplification over around 18 PCR cycles employing a constant-region primer in conjunction with a V-primer adapter. TCRdb processed the reads anew with MiXCR; each CDR3 protein has one entry. The sample shows some 88,000 distinct CDR3 sequences, more than 8% of them seen only once. The record originates from a study of low-dose radiotherapy and immunotherapy resistance in tumors. V gave up 9 bases and J gave up 14 bases, with 17 bases separating them. This CDR3 spans 12 amino acids. Germline CDR1 SGHVT, CDR2 SQSDAQ. Described time point: before trial treatment.

This TCR came from a male donor with prostate cancer. V usage is TRBV7-4 and J usage is TRBJ1-6; D is undetermined. The input for sequencing was PBMCs, taken before treatment. CDR3 loop: CARTPALWTLHF. CDR3 nucleotide sequence: TGTGCCAGGACCCCGGCCCTGTGGACCCTCCACTTT.